The entry below gives a single TCR beta chain sequence along with its context. Its antigen is currently unknown. The CDR3 has 13 amino acids. Germline values: CDR1 MNHEY, CDR2 SVGAGI. This specimen belongs to a study of cytomegalovirus exposure and HLA in healthy donors. Study observations and caveats: After further analysis at a later stage, around 17,000 TCR beta sequences were associated with HLA alleles at 0.05 false discovery rate. A link between a missense DCLRE1C variant and TCR beta V- and J-gene trimming emerged from a later analysis. Near-uniform donor sequencing depth was presumed by presence/absence analyses. Reportedly, diagnosis of cytomegalovirus status by the classifier showed high specificity and sensitivity.

In the PCR, 60 Vbeta and 13 Jbeta primers were used. Produced via immunoSEQ multiplex PCR; TCRdb's table is partial and in-frame only. This sample has 100,000 or so clones, with around 74% found just once. V is TRBV6-5 and J is TRBJ2-5, with D possibly TRBD1 on 5 matching bases. The closer fit of TRBJ2-7 to the DNA end suggests the J call may be wrong. Sequencing was carried out using PBMCs. The TCR comes from a male donor in good health and CMV-seropositive. The CDR3 sequence is CASRSLGAGEQYF. The CDR3 DNA reads TGTGCCAGCAGATCTCTTGGGGCAGGCGAGCAGTACTTC.